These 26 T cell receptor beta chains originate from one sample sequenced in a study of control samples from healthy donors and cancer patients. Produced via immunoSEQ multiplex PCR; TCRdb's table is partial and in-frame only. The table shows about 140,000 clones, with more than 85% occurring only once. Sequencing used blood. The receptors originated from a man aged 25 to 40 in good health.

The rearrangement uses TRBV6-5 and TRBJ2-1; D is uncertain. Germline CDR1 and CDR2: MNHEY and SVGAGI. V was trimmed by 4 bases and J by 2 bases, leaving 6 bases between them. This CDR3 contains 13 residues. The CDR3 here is CASSWSAYNEQFF. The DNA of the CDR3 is TGTGCCAGCAGTTGGAGTGCCTACAATGAGCAGTTCTTC.

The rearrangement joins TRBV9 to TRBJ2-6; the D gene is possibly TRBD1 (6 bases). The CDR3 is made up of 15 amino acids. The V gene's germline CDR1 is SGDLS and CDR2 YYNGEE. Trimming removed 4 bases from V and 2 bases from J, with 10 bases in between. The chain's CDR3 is CASSTRGAGANVLTF. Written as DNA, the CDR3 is TGTGCCAGCAGCACCAGGGGCGCTGGGGCCAACGTCCTGACTTTC.

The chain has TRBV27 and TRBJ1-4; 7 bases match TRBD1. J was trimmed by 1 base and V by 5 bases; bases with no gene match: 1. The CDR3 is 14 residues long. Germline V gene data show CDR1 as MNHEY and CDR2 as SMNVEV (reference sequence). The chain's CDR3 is CASSPGGTNEKLFF. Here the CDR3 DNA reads TGTGCCAGCAGTCCAGGGGGAACTAATGAAAAACTGTTTTTT.

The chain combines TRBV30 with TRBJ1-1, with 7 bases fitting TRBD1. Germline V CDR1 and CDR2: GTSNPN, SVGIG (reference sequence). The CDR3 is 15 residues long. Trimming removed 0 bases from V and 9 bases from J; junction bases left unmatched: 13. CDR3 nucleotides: TGTGCCTGGAGTGTTAGGACCGCCAGGGACAGTCAAGCTTTCTTT. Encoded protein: CAWSVRTARDSQAFF.

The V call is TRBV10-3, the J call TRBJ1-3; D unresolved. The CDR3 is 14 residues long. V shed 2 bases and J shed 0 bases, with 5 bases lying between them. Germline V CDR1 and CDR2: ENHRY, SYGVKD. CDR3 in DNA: TGTGCCATCAGTGAGCAGAGCTCTGGAAACACCATATATTTT. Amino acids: CAISEQSSGNTIYF.

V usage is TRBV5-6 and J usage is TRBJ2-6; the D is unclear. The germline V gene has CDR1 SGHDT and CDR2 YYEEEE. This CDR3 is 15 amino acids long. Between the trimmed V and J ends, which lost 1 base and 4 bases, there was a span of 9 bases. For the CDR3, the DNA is TGTGCCAGCAGCTTGTCCTCCCCCGGGGCCAACGTCCTGACTTTC. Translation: CASSLSSPGANVLTF.

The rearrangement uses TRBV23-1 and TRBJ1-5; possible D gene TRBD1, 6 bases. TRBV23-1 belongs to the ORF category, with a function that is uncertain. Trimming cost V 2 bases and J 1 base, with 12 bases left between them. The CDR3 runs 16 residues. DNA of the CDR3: TGCGCCAGCAGTCAAATGGTAGACAGGAGCAATCAGCCCCAGCATTTT. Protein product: CASSQMVDRSNQPQHF.

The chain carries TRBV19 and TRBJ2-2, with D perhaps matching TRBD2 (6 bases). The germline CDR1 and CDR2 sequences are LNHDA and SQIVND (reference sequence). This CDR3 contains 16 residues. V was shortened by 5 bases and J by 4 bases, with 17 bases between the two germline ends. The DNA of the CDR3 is TGTGCCAGTAGTGCTGATAGCGGACGTTTCACCGGGGAGCTGTTTTTT. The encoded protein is CASSADSGRFTGELFF.

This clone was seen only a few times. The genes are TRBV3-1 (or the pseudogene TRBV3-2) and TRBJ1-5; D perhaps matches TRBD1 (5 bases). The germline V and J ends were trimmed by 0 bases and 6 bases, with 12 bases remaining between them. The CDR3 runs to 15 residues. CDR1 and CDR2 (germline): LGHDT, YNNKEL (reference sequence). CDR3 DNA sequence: TGTGCCAGCAGCCAAGATTGGGGGGACGGTCAGCCCCAGCATTTT. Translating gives CASSQDWGDGQPQHF.

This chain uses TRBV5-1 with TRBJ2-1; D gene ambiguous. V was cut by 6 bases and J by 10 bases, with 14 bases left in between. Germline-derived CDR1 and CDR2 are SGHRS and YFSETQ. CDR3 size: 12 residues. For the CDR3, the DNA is TGCGCCAGCAAGAAGGATAAAAGAGAGCAGTTCTTC. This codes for CASKKDKREQFF.

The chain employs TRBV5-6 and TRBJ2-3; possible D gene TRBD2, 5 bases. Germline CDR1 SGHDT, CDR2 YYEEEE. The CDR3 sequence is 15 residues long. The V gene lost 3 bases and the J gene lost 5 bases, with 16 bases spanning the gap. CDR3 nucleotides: TGTGCCAGCAGCTGGGATTCTAGCTTTGGAGATACGCAGTATTTT. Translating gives CASSWDSSFGDTQYF.

CDR3 DNA: TGTGCCAGCAGTCGGACTAGCGGGGGGGCCAGAGGCACGCAGTATTTT. Translation gives CASSRTSGGARGTQYF. The chain couples TRBV2 to TRBJ2-3; 15 bases agree with TRBD2. From germline, CDR1 is SNHLY and CDR2 FYNNEI. CDR3 size: 16 residues. V gave up 5 bases and J gave up 9 bases; unmatched junction bases: 9.

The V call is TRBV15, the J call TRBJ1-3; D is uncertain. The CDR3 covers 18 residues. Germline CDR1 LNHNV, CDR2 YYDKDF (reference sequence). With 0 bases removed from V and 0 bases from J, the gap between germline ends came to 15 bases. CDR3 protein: CATSRELEELHSGNTIYF. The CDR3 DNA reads TGTGCCACCAGCAGAGAGTTAGAGGAGCTGCACTCTGGAAACACCATATATTTT. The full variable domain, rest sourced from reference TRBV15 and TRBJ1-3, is DAMVIQNPRYQVTQFGKPVTLSCSQTLNHNVMYWYQQKSSQAPKLLFHYYDKDFNNEADTPDNFQSRRPNTSFCFLDIRSPGLGDTAMYLCATSRELEELHSGNTIYFGEGSWLTVV.

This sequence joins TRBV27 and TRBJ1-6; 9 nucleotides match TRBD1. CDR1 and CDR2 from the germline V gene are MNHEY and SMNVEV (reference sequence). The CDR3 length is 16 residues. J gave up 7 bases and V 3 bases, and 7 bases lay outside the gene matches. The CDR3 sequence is CASSFIEDRGNSPLHF. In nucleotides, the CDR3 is TGTGCCAGCAGTTTCATAGAGGACAGGGGAAATTCACCCCTCCACTTT.

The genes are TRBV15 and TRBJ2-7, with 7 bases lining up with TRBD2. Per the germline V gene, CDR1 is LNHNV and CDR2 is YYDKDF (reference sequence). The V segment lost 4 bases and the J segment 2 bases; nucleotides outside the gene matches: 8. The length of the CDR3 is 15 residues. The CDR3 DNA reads TGTGCCACCAGCACCGCGCGGGGGTTTACCTACGAGCAGTACTTC. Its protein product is CATSTARGFTYEQYF.

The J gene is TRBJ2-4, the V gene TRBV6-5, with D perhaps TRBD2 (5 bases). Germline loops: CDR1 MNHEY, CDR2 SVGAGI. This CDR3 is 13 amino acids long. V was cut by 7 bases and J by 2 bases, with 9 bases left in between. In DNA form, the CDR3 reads TGTGCCAGCACCCGGACTTCCAAAAACATTCAGTACTTC. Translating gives CASTRTSKNIQYF.

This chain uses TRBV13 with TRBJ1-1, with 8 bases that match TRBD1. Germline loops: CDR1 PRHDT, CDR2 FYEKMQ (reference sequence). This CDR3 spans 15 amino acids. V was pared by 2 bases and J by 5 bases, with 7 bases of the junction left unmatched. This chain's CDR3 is CASSLQGAGQTEAFF. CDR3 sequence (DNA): TGTGCCAGCAGCTTACAGGGGGCGGGTCAGACTGAAGCTTTCTTT.

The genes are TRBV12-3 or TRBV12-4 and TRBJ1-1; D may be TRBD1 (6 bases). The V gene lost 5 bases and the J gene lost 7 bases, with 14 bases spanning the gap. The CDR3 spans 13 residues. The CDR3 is CASSLGQGSEAFF. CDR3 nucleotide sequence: TGTGCCAGCAGTCTCGGCCAGGGGAGTGAAGCTTTCTTT.

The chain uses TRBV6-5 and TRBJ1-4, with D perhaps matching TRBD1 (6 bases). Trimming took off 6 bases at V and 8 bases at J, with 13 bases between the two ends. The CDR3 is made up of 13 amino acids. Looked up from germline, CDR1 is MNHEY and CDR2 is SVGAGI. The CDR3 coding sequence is TGTGCCAGCAGGCCGACAGGTTTCGAAAAACTGTTTTTT. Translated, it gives CASRPTGFEKLFF.

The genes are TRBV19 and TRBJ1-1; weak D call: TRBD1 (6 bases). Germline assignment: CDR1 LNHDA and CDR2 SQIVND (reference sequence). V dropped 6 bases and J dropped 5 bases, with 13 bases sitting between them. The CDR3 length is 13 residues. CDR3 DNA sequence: TGTGCCAGTAGCCGGACAGAAAAGACTGAAGCTTTCTTT. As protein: CASSRTEKTEAFF.

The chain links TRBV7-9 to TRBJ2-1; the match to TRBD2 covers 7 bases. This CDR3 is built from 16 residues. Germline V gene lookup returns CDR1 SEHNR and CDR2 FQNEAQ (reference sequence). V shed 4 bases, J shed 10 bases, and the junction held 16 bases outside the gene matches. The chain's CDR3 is CASSSRGDLAFLEQFF. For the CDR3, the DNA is TGTGCCAGCAGCTCACGGGGGGACCTAGCTTTTTTGGAGCAGTTCTTC. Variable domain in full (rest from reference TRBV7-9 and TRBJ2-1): DTGVSQNPRHKITKRGQNVTFRCDPISEHNRLYWYRQTLGQGPEFLTYFQNEAQLEKSRLLSDRFSAERPKGSFSTLEIQRTEQGDSAMYLCASSSRGDLAFLEQFFGPGTRLTVL.

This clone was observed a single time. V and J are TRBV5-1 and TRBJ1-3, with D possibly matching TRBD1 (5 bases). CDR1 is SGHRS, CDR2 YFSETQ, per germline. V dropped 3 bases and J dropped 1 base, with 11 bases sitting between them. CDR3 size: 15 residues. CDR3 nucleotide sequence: TGCGCCAGCAGCTCGACAGCTTCTTCTGGAAACACCATATATTTT. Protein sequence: CASSSTASSGNTIYF. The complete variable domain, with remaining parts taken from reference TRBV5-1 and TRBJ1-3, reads KAGVTQTPRYLIKTRGQQVTLSCSPISGHRSVSWYQQTPGQGLQFLFEYFSETQRNKGNFPGRFSGRQFSNSRSEMNVSTLELGDSALYLCASSSTASSGNTIYFGEGSWLTVV.

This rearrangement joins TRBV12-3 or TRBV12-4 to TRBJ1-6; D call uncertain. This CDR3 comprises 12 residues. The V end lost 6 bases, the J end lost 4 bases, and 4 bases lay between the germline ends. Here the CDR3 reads CASSEYNSPLHF. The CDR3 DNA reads TGTGCCAGCAGCGAGTATAATTCACCCCTCCACTTT.

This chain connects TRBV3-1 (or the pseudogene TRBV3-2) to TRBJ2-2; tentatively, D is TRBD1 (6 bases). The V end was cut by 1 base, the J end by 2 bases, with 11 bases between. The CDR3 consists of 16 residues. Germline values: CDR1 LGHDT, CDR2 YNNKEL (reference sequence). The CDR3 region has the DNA TGTGCCAGCAGCCAAGGGGGCAGGGGAAACACCGGGGAGCTGTTTTTT. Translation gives CASSQGGRGNTGELFF.

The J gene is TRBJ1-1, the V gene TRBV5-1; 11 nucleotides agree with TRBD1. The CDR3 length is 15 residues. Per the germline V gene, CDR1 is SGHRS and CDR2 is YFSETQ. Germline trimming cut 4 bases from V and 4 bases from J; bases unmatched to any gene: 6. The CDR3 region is CASSLGGTGGTEAFF. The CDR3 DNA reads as TGCGCCAGCAGCCTTGGAGGGACAGGGGGCACTGAAGCTTTCTTT. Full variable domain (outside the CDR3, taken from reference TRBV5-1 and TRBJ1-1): KAGVTQTPRYLIKTRGQQVTLSCSPISGHRSVSWYQQTPGQGLQFLFEYFSETQRNKGNFPGRFSGRQFSNSRSEMNVSTLELGDSALYLCASSLGGTGGTEAFFGQGTRLTVV.

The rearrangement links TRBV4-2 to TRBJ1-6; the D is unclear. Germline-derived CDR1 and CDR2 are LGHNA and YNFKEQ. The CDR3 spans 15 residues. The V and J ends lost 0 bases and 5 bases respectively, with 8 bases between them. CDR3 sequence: CASSQDRLDNSPLHF. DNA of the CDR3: TGTGCCAGCAGCCAAGATAGACTAGATAATTCACCCCTCCACTTT.